One and the same sample provided the 26 T cell receptor beta chains below, sequenced in a study of Ad26.COV2.S vaccination and SARS-CoV-2 variants. Only in-frame clones appear in the TCRdb table, and some are missing; sequencing was by immunoSEQ multiplex PCR. The repertoire holds under 500,000 clones, with 92% as singletons. Sample treatment: roughly 18 received Ad26.COV2.S at low or high dose, single or two shots; about 5 received placebo; per-sample allocation not given. Samples came from day 63 after the first vaccine or placebo injection. Here the sequenced sample was peripheral blood, taken in a trial of Ad26.COV2.S vaccine versus placebo. These receptors came from a person aged 18-60 years who received the Ad26.COV2.S COVID-19 vaccine or a placebo.

The chain carries TRBV29-1 and TRBJ2-6; D might be TRBD1 (5 bases). With 7 bases removed from V and 0 bases from J, the gap between germline ends came to 16 bases. The CDR3 has 16 amino acids. CDR1 and CDR2 (germline): SQVTM, ANQGSEA. The CDR3 sequence: CSAWQGGSSGANVLTF. The DNA of the CDR3 is TGCAGCGCCTGGCAGGGCGGAAGCTCTGGGGCCAACGTCCTGACTTTC.

This rearrangement joins TRBV7-2 to TRBJ2-3, with D perhaps matching TRBD2 (5 bases). There are 17 residues in the CDR3. V lost 6 bases and J 3 bases, leaving 22 bases between the germline ends. Germline CDR1 and CDR2: SGHTA and FQGNSA. The DNA of the CDR3 is TGTGCCAGCAGATCAAATACTAGACGGGAAAAAACAGATACGCAGTATTTT. It translates to CASRSNTRREKTDTQYF.

V and J are TRBV5-1 and TRBJ2-1, with D tentatively TRBD1 (6 bases). The V gene lost 0 bases and the J gene lost 5 bases, with 9 bases spanning the gap. The germline V gene has CDR1 SGHRS and CDR2 YFSETQ. The CDR3 spans 14 residues. The CDR3 sequence: CASSLDRVDNEQFF. The CDR3 bases are TGCGCCAGCAGCTTGGACAGGGTCGACAATGAGCAGTTCTTC.

This clone was observed once. Within the sample, other DNA sequences also encode this same CDR3. This chain joins TRBV9 and TRBJ2-3; D is uncertain. Trimming stripped 0 bases from V and 3 bases from J, with 5 bases between. The length of the CDR3 is 13 residues. Germline V gene sequence: CDR1 SGDLS, CDR2 YYNGEE. The CDR3 DNA sequence: TGTGCCAGCAGCGTAGTCGGGACAGATACGCAGTATTTT. This gives the protein CASSVVGTDTQYF.

The chain has TRBV10-1 and TRBJ2-7, with 9 bases that match TRBD1. There are 15 residues in the CDR3. Germline lookup yields CDR1 WNHNN and CDR2 SYGVQD (reference sequence). V shed 6 bases, J shed 0 bases, and the junction held 6 bases outside the gene matches. The CDR3 bases are TGCGCCAGCAGAGTTAGGACAGGGGACTCCTACGAGCAGTACTTC. Translation: CASRVRTGDSYEQYF.

V is TRBV2 and J is TRBJ1-1; no reliable D call. CDR1 is SNHLY, CDR2 FYNNEI, per germline. V lost 6 bases and J 4 bases, leaving 12 bases between the germline ends. The CDR3 length is 13 residues. Written as DNA, the CDR3 is TGTGCCAGCAGCAATGGACGGCTCACTGAAGCTTTCTTT. It encodes CASSNGRLTEAFF.

Regarding this clone: Different DNA sequences within this sample yield the same CDR3. The chain joins TRBV12-3 or TRBV12-4 to TRBJ2-7; D remains unclear. The CDR3 length is 11 residues. V was pared by 4 bases and J by 0 bases, with 1 base between. The DNA for the CDR3 is TGTGCCAGCAGTTCCTCCTACGAGCAGTACTTC. Its translation: CASSSSYEQYF.

The chain links TRBV6-4 to TRBJ2-1, with 7 bases lining up with TRBD2. Germline CDR1 is MRHNA and CDR2 is SNTAGT. CDR3 size: 13 residues. J was trimmed by 7 bases and V by 3 bases; bases with no gene match: 3. The CDR3: CASSEMRGNEQFF. DNA of the CDR3: TGTGCCAGCAGTGAAATGCGGGGGAATGAGCAGTTCTTC.

This chain uses TRBV27 with TRBJ2-2; 9 bases fit TRBD2. The ends lost 8 bases at V and 4 bases at J; junction bases unmatched: 5. The germline V gene has CDR1 MNHEY and CDR2 SMNVEV (reference sequence). The CDR3 is 14 residues long. The CDR3 coding sequence is TGTGCCAGCCGAGCGGGGGGAAGCACCGGGGAGCTGTTTTTT. The encoded protein is CASRAGGSTGELFF.

The rearrangement joins TRBV2 to TRBJ2-7; the D is unclear. The CDR3 runs to 12 residues. V was pared by 7 bases and J by 7 bases, with 14 bases between. From germline, CDR1 is SNHLY and CDR2 FYNNEI. The CDR3 is CASTRPAMEQYF. As DNA, the CDR3 is TGTGCCAGCACTCGACCAGCCATGGAGCAGTACTTC.

The rearrangement links TRBV7-2 to TRBJ2-7; TRBD2 is a possible D gene (7 bases). Germline CDR1 SGHTA, CDR2 FQGNSA. V was clipped by 5 bases and J by 3 bases, with 17 bases between them. The CDR3 runs to 15 residues. The CDR3 loop reads CASSTRGGGDYEQYF. The CDR3 nucleotides are TGTGCCAGCAGCACCCGAGGGGGAGGGGACTACGAGCAGTACTTC.

This sequence joins TRBV5-4 and TRBJ1-2, with a weak D call TRBD1 (5 bases). Trimming pared 4 bases from V and 4 bases from J, leaving 14 bases between. The CDR3 loop spans 14 amino acids. Germline CDR1 SGHNT, CDR2 YYREEE (reference sequence). CDR3 in DNA: TGTGCCAGCAGCCGCCGTGACAGATCCTATGGCTACACCTTC. It codes for CASSRRDRSYGYTF.

Details on this clone: This same CDR3 is encoded by further DNA sequences in the sample. V usage is TRBV5-1 and J usage is TRBJ2-1; D is ambiguous. Germline V gives CDR1 SGHRS, CDR2 YFSETQ. V lost 0 bases, J lost 2 bases, and 6 bases lay in between. This CDR3 region has 14 residues. CDR3 region: CASSLGGPYNEQFF. In DNA form, the CDR3 reads TGCGCCAGCAGCTTGGGAGGCCCCTACAATGAGCAGTTCTTC.

V is TRBV30 and J is TRBJ2-2; D may be TRBD1 (6 bases). Germline V gives CDR1 GTSNPN, CDR2 SVGIG (reference sequence). V lost 2 bases and J lost 1, with 11 bases in between. The CDR3 totals 15 residues. CDR3 residues: CAWSLGQLNTGELFF. In nucleotides, the CDR3 is TGTGCCTGGAGTCTAGGACAGCTGAACACCGGGGAGCTGTTTTTT.

The chain couples TRBV5-1 to TRBJ2-7, with TRBD1 matching 10 bases. Germline-derived CDR1 and CDR2 are SGHRS and YFSETQ. The V and J ends lost 1 base and 2 bases, in that order; junction bases with no gene match: 6. This CDR3 comprises 16 residues. CDR3 sequence reads: CASSLNPGQGTYEQYF. CDR3 sequence (DNA): TGCGCCAGCAGCTTGAATCCGGGACAGGGGACCTACGAGCAGTACTTC.

The rearrangement joins TRBV18 to TRBJ1-1, with D possibly being TRBD1 (5 bases). CDR3 length equals 13 residues. Germline CDR1 KGHSH, CDR2 LQKENI. The V end was cut by 10 bases, the J end by 1 base, with 13 bases between. The CDR3 bases are TGTGCCACCAACGCAGGGAGGAACACTGAAGCTTTCTTT. It specifies CATNAGRNTEAFF.

This rearrangement joins TRBV5-6 to TRBJ1-1, with 8 bases fitting TRBD1. The CDR3 totals 15 residues. From germline, CDR1 is SGHDT and CDR2 YYEEEE. V shed 3 bases, J shed 7 bases, and the junction held 11 bases outside the gene matches. CDR3 sequence (DNA): TGTGCCAGCAGCTCCCGACAGGGGATTACCCGTGAAGCTTTCTTT. This codes for CASSSRQGITREAFF.

The J gene is TRBJ1-2, the V gene TRBV6-2 or TRBV6-3; 8 bases align to TRBD1. With 4 bases clipped from V and 8 bases from J, the junction kept 9 bases outside the gene matches. Germline CDR1 is MNHEY and CDR2 is SVGEGT. The CDR3 length is 14 residues. In DNA, the CDR3 is TGTGCCAGCAGTTTCGGACAGGGAATAAGGGGCTACACCTTC. Encoded protein: CASSFGQGIRGYTF.

The V call is TRBV6-2 or TRBV6-3, the J call TRBJ1-2; D is possibly TRBD1 (6 bases). Germline V gene data show CDR1 as MNHEY and CDR2 as SVGEGT. Between the trimmed V and J ends, which lost 3 bases and 6 bases, there was a span of 11 bases. The CDR3 length is 13 residues. CDR3 sequence (DNA): TGTGCCAGCAGTTATCTCGGGGGCGATGGCTACACCTTC. Translation gives CASSYLGGDGYTF.

V is TRBV27 and J is TRBJ2-2; possibly TRBD1 for D (5 bases). The CDR3 sequence is 17 residues long. V was pared by 6 bases and J by 4 bases, with 21 bases between. Germline loops: CDR1 MNHEY, CDR2 SMNVEV (reference sequence). The chain's CDR3 is CASRIKQSGIGTGELFF. Here the CDR3 DNA reads TGTGCCAGCAGGATAAAGCAGTCAGGGATTGGCACCGGGGAGCTGTTTTTT.

The chain links TRBV5-8 to TRBJ1-5; D is unclear. Trimming shortened V by 0 bases and J by 0 bases, and 10 bases separated the two germline ends. CDR1 SGHTS and CDR2 YDEGEE come from the germline V gene. The CDR3 sequence is 16 residues long. The CDR3: CASSLVLQNSNQPQHF. The DNA of the CDR3 is TGTGCCAGCAGCTTGGTTCTACAGAATAGCAATCAGCCCCAGCATTTT.

The chain links TRBV7-2 to TRBJ1-1; D might be TRBD1 (6 bases). V lost 1 base and J lost 0, with 12 bases in between. The CDR3 is 16 residues long. Germline values: CDR1 SGHTA, CDR2 FQGNSA. The CDR3 DNA reads TGTGCCAGCAGCTTAGGTTTAGGGGGACTGAACACTGAAGCTTTCTTT. Protein: CASSLGLGGLNTEAFF.

The chain has TRBV15 and TRBJ1-4, with D unresolved. CDR1 and CDR2 from the germline V gene are LNHNV and YYDKDF (reference sequence). Trimming cost V 0 bases and J 4 bases, with 6 bases left between them. This CDR3 is built from 14 residues. In DNA form, the CDR3 reads TGTGCCACCAGCAGAGATAAACATAATGAAAAACTGTTTTTT. Protein product: CATSRDKHNEKLFF.

The chain uses TRBV18 and TRBJ2-5; D is unclear. Trimming removed 4 bases at V and 5 bases at J, with 5 bases between. The germline gives CDR1 KGHSH, CDR2 LQKENI. The CDR3 has 11 amino acids. CDR3 amino acids: CASSRSETQYF. As DNA, the CDR3 is TGTGCCAGCTCACGAAGCGAGACCCAGTACTTC. The full variable domain, rest sourced from reference TRBV18 and TRBJ2-5, is NAGVMQNPRHLVRRRGQEARLRCSPMKGHSHVYWYRQLPEEGLKFMVYLQKENIIDESGMPKERFSAEFPKEGPSILRIQQVVRGDSAAYFCASSRSETQYFGPGTRLLVL.

The chain recombines TRBV19 with TRBJ1-5; D remains ambiguous. The CDR3 is made up of 14 amino acids. V was cut by 3 bases and J by 3 bases, with 9 bases left in between. CDR1 and CDR2 (germline): LNHDA, SQIVND (reference sequence). The CDR3 nucleotides read TGTGCCAGTAGTATTATTCAAGCCAATCAGCCCCAGCATTTT. This translates into CASSIIQANQPQHF.

The chain uses TRBV7-9 and TRBJ2-1; tentative D call: TRBD2 (6 bases). Germline CDR1 reads SEHNR; CDR2 reads FQNEAQ (reference sequence). The CDR3 is 16 residues long. Trimming removed 1 base from V and 0 bases from J, with 10 bases in between. This CDR3 reads CASSLDAGSSYNEQFF. CDR3 nucleotide sequence: TGTGCCAGCAGCTTAGATGCGGGAAGCTCCTACAATGAGCAGTTCTTC.